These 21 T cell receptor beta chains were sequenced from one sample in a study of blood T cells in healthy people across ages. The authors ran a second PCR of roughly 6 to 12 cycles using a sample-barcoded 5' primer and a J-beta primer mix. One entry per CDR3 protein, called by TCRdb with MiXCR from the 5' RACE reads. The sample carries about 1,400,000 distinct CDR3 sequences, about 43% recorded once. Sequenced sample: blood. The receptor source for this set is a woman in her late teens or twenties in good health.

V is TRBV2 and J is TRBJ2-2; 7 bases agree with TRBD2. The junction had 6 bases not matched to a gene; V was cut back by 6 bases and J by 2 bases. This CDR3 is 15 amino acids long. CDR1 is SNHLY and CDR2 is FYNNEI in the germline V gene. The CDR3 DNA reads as TGTGCCAGCAGGGCCAGCGGGGTCAACACCGGGGAGCTGTTTTTT. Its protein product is CASRASGVNTGELFF.

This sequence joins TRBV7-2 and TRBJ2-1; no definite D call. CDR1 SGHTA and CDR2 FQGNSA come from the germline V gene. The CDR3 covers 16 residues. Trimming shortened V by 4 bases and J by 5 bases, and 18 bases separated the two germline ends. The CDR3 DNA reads TGTGCCAGCAGCTATAGCACGGGCCCCCCGCACAATGAGCAGTTCTTC. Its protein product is CASSYSTGPPHNEQFF.

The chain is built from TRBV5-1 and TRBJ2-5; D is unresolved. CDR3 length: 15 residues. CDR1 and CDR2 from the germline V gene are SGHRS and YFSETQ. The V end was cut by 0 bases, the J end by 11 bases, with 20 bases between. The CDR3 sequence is CASSLARGLKNEQYF. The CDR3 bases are TGCGCCAGCAGCTTGGCACGTGGATTGAAGAATGAGCAGTACTTC.

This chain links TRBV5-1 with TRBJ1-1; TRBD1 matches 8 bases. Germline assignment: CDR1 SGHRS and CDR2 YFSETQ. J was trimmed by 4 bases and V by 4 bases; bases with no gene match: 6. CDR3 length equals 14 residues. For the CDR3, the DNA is TGCGCCAGCAGCGCAGGGGGCTCTCCCACTGAAGCTTTCTTT. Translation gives CASSAGGSPTEAFF.

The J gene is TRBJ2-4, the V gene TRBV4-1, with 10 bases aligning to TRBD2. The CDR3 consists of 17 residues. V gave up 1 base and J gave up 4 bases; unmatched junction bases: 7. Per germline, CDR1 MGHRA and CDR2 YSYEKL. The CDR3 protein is CASSQVLTSGVKNIQYF. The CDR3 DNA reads TGCGCCAGCAGCCAAGTATTAACTAGCGGGGTTAAAAACATTCAGTACTTC.

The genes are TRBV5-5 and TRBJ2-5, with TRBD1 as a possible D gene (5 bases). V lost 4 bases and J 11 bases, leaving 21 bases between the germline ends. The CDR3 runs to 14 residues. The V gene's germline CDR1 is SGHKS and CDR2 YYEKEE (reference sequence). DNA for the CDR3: TGTGCCAGCAGCCATCAGGGTGGGTACAATGAGCAGTACTTC. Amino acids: CASSHQGGYNEQYF.

The CDR3 loop is CASNGDGRGETQYF. DNA for the CDR3: TGTGCCAGCAACGGGGACGGCCGAGGGGAGACCCAGTACTTC. The rearrangement joins TRBV5-5 to TRBJ2-5, with D perhaps given as TRBD1 or TRBD2 (5 bases each). The CDR3 length is 14 residues. The ends were cut back, 6 bases at V and 5 bases at J, with 17 bases in the middle. The V gene's germline CDR1 is SGHKS and CDR2 YYEKEE (reference sequence).

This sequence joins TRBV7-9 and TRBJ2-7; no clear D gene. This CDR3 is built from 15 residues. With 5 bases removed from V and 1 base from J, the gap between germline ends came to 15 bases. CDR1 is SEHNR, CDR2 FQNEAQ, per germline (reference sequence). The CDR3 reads CASSQPDGISYEQYF. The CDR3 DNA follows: TGTGCCAGCAGCCAGCCGGACGGAATATCCTACGAGCAGTACTTC.

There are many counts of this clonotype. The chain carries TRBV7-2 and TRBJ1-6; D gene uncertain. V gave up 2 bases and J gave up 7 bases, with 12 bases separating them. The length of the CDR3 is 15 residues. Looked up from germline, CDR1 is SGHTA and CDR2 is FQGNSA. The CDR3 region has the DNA TGTGCCAGCAGCTTATGGTCCGGCGGGAATTCACCCCTCCACTTT. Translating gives CASSLWSGGNSPLHF.

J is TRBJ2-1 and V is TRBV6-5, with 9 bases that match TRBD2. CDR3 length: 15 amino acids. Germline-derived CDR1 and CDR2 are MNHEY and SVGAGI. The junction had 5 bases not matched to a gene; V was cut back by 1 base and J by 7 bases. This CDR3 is CASSYFAGGHNEQFF. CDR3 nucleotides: TGTGCCAGCAGTTACTTCGCGGGAGGGCATAATGAGCAGTTCTTC.

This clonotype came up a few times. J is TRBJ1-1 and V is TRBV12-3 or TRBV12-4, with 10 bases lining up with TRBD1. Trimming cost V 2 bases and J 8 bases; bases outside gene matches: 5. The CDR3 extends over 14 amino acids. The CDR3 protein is CASSLPGTGAEAFF. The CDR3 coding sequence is TGTGCCAGCAGTTTACCCGGGACAGGGGCAGAAGCTTTCTTT.

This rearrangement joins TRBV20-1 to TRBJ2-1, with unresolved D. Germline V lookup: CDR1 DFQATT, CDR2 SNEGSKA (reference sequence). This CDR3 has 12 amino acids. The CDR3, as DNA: TGCAGAGGGAAGAGCTCCTACAATGAGCAGTTCTTC. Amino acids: CRGKSSYNEQFF.

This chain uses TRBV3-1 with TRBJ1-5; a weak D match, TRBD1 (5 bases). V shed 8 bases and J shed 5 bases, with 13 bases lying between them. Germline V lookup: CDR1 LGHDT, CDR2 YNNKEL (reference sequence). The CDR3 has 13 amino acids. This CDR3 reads CASGGTMHQPQHF. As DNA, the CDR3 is TGTGCCAGCGGGGGTACTATGCATCAGCCCCAGCATTTT.

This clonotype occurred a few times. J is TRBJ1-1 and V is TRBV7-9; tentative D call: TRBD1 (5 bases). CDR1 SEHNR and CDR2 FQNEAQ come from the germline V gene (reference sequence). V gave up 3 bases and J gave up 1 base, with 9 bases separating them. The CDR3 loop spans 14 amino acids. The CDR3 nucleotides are TGTGCCAGCAGCTTTAAGGGGTCGAACACTGAAGCTTTCTTT. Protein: CASSFKGSNTEAFF. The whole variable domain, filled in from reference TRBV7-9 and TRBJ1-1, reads DTGVSQNPRHKITKRGQNVTFRCDPISEHNRLYWYRQTLGQGPEFLTYFQNEAQLEKSRLLSDRFSAERPKGSFSTLEIQRTEQGDSAMYLCASSFKGSNTEAFFGQGTRLTVV.

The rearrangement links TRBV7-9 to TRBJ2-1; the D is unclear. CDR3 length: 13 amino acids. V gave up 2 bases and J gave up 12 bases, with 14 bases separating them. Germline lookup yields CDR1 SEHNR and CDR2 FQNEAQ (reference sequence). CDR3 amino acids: CASSLHGDLGQFF. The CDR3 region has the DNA TGTGCCAGCAGCTTACATGGGGATCTAGGGCAGTTCTTC. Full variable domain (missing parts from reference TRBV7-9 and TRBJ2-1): DTGVSQNPRHKITKRGQNVTFRCDPISEHNRLYWYRQTLGQGPEFLTYFQNEAQLEKSRLLSDRFSAERPKGSFSTLEIQRTEQGDSAMYLCASSLHGDLGQFFGPGTRLTVL.

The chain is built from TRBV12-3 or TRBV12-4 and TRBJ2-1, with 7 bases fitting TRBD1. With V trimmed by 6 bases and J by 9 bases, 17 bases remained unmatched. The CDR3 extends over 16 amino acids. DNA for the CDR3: TGTGCCAGCAGCCCTTCGGGGCAGGGGGAACGGGGTGAGCAGTTCTTC. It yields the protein CASSPSGQGERGEQFF.

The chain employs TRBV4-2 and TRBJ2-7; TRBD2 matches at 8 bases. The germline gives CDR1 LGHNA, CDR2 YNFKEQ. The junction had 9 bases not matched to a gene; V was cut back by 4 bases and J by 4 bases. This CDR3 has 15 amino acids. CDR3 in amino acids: CASSPRTTSEYEQYF. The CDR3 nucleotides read TGTGCCAGCAGCCCCCGCACGACTAGCGAGTACGAGCAGTACTTC.

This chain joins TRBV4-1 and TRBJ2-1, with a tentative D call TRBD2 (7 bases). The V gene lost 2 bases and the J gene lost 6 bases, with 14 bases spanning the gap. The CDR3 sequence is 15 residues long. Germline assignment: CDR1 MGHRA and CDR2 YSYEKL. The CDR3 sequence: CASSQRGAEFNEQFF. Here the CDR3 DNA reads TGCGCCAGCAGCCAACGGGGGGCCGAGTTCAATGAGCAGTTCTTC.

The CDR3 DNA reads TGTGCCAGCAGCCCCCTGGAGCCCAGGAACACTGAAGCTTTCTTT. It encodes CASSPLEPRNTEAFF. This sequence joins TRBV9 and TRBJ1-1; no firm D call. V gave up 4 bases and J gave up 1 base, with 14 bases separating them. This CDR3 has 15 amino acids. Germline values: CDR1 SGDLS, CDR2 YYNGEE.

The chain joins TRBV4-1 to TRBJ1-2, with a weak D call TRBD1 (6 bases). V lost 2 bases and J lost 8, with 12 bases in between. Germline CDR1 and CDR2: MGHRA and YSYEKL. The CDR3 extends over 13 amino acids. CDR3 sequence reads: CASSQQGRYGYTF. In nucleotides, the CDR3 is TGCGCCAGCAGCCAACAGGGGCGGTACGGCTACACCTTC.

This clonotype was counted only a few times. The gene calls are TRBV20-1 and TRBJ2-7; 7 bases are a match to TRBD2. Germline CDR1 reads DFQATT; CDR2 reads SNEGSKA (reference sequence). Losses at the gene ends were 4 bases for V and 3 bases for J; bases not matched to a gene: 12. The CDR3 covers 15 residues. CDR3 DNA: TGCAGTGCTAAAATAGTCGGGGGGATCTGCTACGAGCAGTACTTC. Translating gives CSAKIVGGICYEQYF.